This T cell receptor (beta chain) was retrieved from a study of shared clonotypes between healthy human individuals. Naive CD8 cells, CD45RO-negative and positively selected for CCR7, excluded terminally differentiated effector memory CD45RA+ cells. Libraries were prepared by immunoSEQ multiplex PCR; TCRdb keeps only in-frame clonotypes and omits some of them. The table records around 1,900,000 clones, 90% to 95% of them present only once. Germline V gene data show CDR1 as SGDLS and CDR2 as YYNGEE. This CDR3 comprises 14 residues. The ends lost 3 bases at V and 11 bases at J; junction bases unmatched: 9.

The sample comprised naive CD8+ T cells from PBMCs. The chain has TRBV9 and TRBJ2-3; 10 bases fit TRBD2. The sequence came from a young man in good health. Some clones in this sample may be carry-over from other donors' samples. The CDR3: CASSAGTSASGQYF. Here the CDR3 DNA reads TGTGCCAGCAGCGCCGGGACTAGCGCAAGTGGGCAGTATTTT.